The source of this T cell receptor (beta chain) is a study of T-cell memory formation after mild COVID-19. As for the study in general: TCR clusters were largely donor specific.

Turning to this clonotype: Its matching antigen is unknown.

Barcoded TCR alpha and TCR beta cDNA libraries with UMIs came from 5'RACE using constant-segment primers. One entry per CDR3 protein results from TCRdb running MiXCR on the 5' RACE reads. The repertoire holds approximately 430,000 distinct CDR3 sequences, 23% seen once, with about an eighth in the top ten. Trimming took 7 bases from V and 1 from J; bases not matched to a gene: 5. CDR3 size: 14 residues. Germline V lookup: CDR1 SNHLY, CDR2 FYNNEI. Findings and limits, study-wide: Specificity for SARS-CoV-2 was not confirmed among the second-wave clones peaking on day 37.

What was sequenced was PBMCs or a T cell subset sorted from them (not recorded which). The sequence derives from an adult woman who had mild COVID-19 (a few samples of this study predate the infection). Cell type and time point are not known. V and J are TRBV2 and TRBJ2-5; TRBD2 matches 8 bases. The CDR3 region is CASNAGGVQETQYF. CDR3 DNA: TGTGCCAGCAATGCGGGGGGTGTCCAAGAGACCCAGTACTTC.